The 27 T cell receptor beta chains reported below all come from one sample, sequenced in a study of blood T cell repertoires in COVID-19. The protocol was immunoSEQ multiplex PCR, while the TCRdb copy is restricted to in-frame clones and leaves out a portion. The table has over 20,000 clones, around 89% seen once; the top ten hold 18%. The sample taken for sequencing was peripheral blood. The receptors stem from a man between 65 and 85 years old with active COVID-19.

Here the CDR3 DNA reads TGTGCCAGCAGCGTTTCTAGCGGGATCTACACCGGGGAGCTGTTTTTT. This translates into CASSVSSGIYTGELFF. The genes are TRBV9 and TRBJ2-2, with 9 bases matching TRBD2. CDR1 SGDLS and CDR2 YYNGEE come from the germline V gene. V dropped 2 bases and J dropped 3; count of bases not matched to a gene: 5. The CDR3 runs 16 residues.

Written as DNA, the CDR3 is TGCACCAGCAGCCAAGCTTTGGGGCCCTATGGCTACACCTTC. This sequence encodes CTSSQALGPYGYTF. The rearrangement uses TRBV1 and TRBJ1-2; the table's D call TRBD1 went unverified against the DNA. TRBV1 is a pseudogene locus. The CDR3 sequence is 14 residues long.

J is TRBJ1-2 and V is TRBV9; the match to TRBD1 covers 8 bases. The junction had 4 bases not matched to a gene; V was cut back by 0 bases and J by 3 bases. CDR1 and CDR2 (germline): SGDLS, YYNGEE. There are 15 residues in the CDR3. The CDR3 protein is CASSVVPGGDYGYTF. Here the CDR3 DNA reads TGTGCCAGCAGCGTAGTTCCAGGGGGCGACTATGGCTACACCTTC.

A remark on this clone: A read error may account for a junction end that differs from germline. The chain combines TRBV6-5 with TRBJ2-2; TRBD1 might be the D (5 bases). The length of the CDR3 is 15 residues. Germline CDR1 and CDR2: MNHEY and SVGAGI. Written as DNA, the CDR3 is TGTGCCAGCAGTTACGTTTCAGGGAACCCCGGGGAGCTGTTTTTT. Its protein is CASSYVSGNPGELFF.

The V gene is TRBV19, the J gene TRBJ1-1; no firm D call. The CDR3 is 12 amino acids. The ends were cut back, 10 bases at V and 1 base at J, with 10 bases in the middle. Germline CDR1 LNHDA, CDR2 SQIVND (reference sequence). The CDR3 protein is CATTAGNTEAFF. CDR3 bases: TGTGCCACCACGGCAGGGAACACTGAAGCTTTCTTT.

The rearrangement joins TRBV6-6 to TRBJ1-6, with 11 bases fitting TRBD1. The CDR3 loop spans 17 amino acids. Germline CDR1 and CDR2: MNHNY and SVGAGI (reference sequence). The trim removed 5 bases at V and 3 bases at J, leaving 6 bases unmatched. CDR3 bases: TGTGCCAGCAGTCCCGTTGGGACAGGGGGCTATAATTCACCCCTCCACTTT. This codes for CASSPVGTGGYNSPLHF.

The gene calls are TRBV5-1 and TRBJ1-1; D uncertain. CDR3 size: 15 residues. The V end lost 7 bases, the J end lost 2 bases, and 18 bases lay between the germline ends. CDR1 is SGHRS and CDR2 is YFSETQ in the germline V gene. CDR3 nucleotides: TGCGCCAGCCATATCCTAGGCAGTTCAAACACTGAAGCTTTCTTT. It codes for CASHILGSSNTEAFF.

The rearrangement joins TRBV29-1 to TRBJ2-7; 11 bases match TRBD1. This CDR3 has 13 residues. Germline V gene lookup returns CDR1 SQVTM and CDR2 ANQGSEA. Unmatched junction bases numbered 5, after V lost 8 bases and J lost 2 bases. CDR3 sequence reads: CSSEGQGAYEQYF. The CDR3 DNA is TGCAGCTCTGAGGGACAGGGGGCCTACGAGCAGTACTTC.

The V gene is TRBV25-1, the J gene TRBJ2-1, with 9 bases that match TRBD2. The CDR3 loop spans 17 amino acids. Unmatched junction bases numbered 15, after V lost 2 bases and J lost 10 bases. From germline, CDR1 is MGHDK and CDR2 SYGVNS. The CDR3, as DNA: TGTGCCAGCAGTGAACCTGGGCTAGCGGGAAAGTTTCGGGAGCAGTTCTTC. As protein: CASSEPGLAGKFREQFF.

The chain couples TRBV12-5 to TRBJ1-1, with 8 positions matching TRBD1. This CDR3 comprises 12 residues. Looked up from germline, CDR1 is LGHNT and CDR2 is FRNRAP. The junction had 4 bases not matched to a gene; V was cut back by 7 bases and J by 6 bases. DNA of the CDR3: TGTGCTAGTGCGACAGGGGTAGCTGAAGCTTTCTTT. The encoded protein is CASATGVAEAFF.

The gene calls are TRBV5-1 and TRBJ2-1, with 7 bases lining up with TRBD1. CDR3 size: 15 residues. Germline assignment: CDR1 SGHRS and CDR2 YFSETQ. The J segment lost 9 bases and the V segment lost 0 bases, leaving 9 bases of the junction unmatched. CDR3 sequence reads: CASSLDPTGITEQFF. The CDR3 nucleotides are TGCGCCAGCAGCTTGGATCCGACAGGGATTACTGAGCAGTTCTTC. Supplemented by reference TRBV5-1 and TRBJ2-1, the full variable domain reads KAGVTQTPRYLIKTRGQQVTLSCSPISGHRSVSWYQQTPGQGLQFLFEYFSETQRNKGNFPGRFSGRQFSNSRSEMNVSTLELGDSALYLCASSLDPTGITEQFFGPGTRLTVL.

The rearrangement joins TRBV7-9 to TRBJ2-1; 13 positions agree with TRBD2. V lost 4 bases and J lost 8; bases outside the gene matches: 8. The CDR3 runs to 16 residues. The germline CDR1 and CDR2 sequences are SEHNR and FQNEAQ (reference sequence). CDR3 protein: CASSSRTSGGLDEQFF. In DNA form, the CDR3 reads TGTGCCAGCAGCTCCAGGACTAGCGGGGGCCTCGATGAGCAGTTCTTC.

V and J are TRBV13 and TRBJ2-3; 12 positions agree with TRBD2. The CDR3 spans 18 residues. The trim removed 1 base at V and 0 bases at J, leaving 5 bases unmatched. Germline V gene sequence: CDR1 PRHDT, CDR2 FYEKMQ (reference sequence). The CDR3 reads CASSLAGLAGTSTDTQYF. The CDR3 coding sequence is TGTGCCAGCAGCTTAGCAGGACTAGCGGGGACTAGCACAGATACGCAGTATTTT.

This chain uses TRBV2 with TRBJ2-1; D may be TRBD2 (6 bases). V was shortened by 2 bases and J by 7 bases, with 15 bases between the two germline ends. This CDR3 has 15 amino acids. Germline V gene sequence: CDR1 SNHLY, CDR2 FYNNEI. In DNA, the CDR3 is TGTGCCAGCAGTGAAAGACTAGGGCCGGAGAATGAGCAGTTCTTC. Amino acids: CASSERLGPENEQFF. The full variable domain, in which reference TRBV2 and TRBJ2-1 provide the parts outside the CDR3, is EPEVTQTPSHQVTQMGQEVILRCVPISNHLYFYWYRQILGQKVEFLVSFYNNEISEKSEIFDDQFSVERPDGSNFTLKIRSTKLEDSAMYFCASSERLGPENEQFFGPGTRLTVL.

The chain has TRBV5-6 and TRBJ1-3, with D possibly matching TRBD1 (6 bases). Germline CDR1 SGHDT, CDR2 YYEEEE. The CDR3 runs 14 residues. The ends were cut back, 0 bases at V and 2 bases at J, with 6 bases in the middle. This CDR3 reads CASSLGTAGNTIYF. The CDR3 DNA is TGTGCCAGCAGCTTGGGGACAGCTGGAAACACCATATATTTT. Based on the CDR3 plus reference TRBV5-6 and TRBJ1-3, the full variable domain is DAGVTQSPTHLIKTRGQQVTLRCSPKSGHDTVSWYQQALGQGPQFIFQYYEEEERQRGNFPDRFSGHQFPNYSSELNVNALLLGDSALYLCASSLGTAGNTIYFGEGSWLTVV.

This chain joins TRBV7-9 and TRBJ2-2, with unresolved D. Trimming removed 1 base from V and 4 bases from J, with 4 bases in between. Per germline, CDR1 SEHNR and CDR2 FQNEAQ (reference sequence). The CDR3 length is 13 residues. CDR3 region: CASSLGGTGELFF. CDR3 DNA sequence: TGTGCCAGCAGCTTAGGAGGCACCGGGGAGCTGTTTTTT.

This rearrangement joins TRBV13 to TRBJ2-5; TRBD2 matches 11 bases. The CDR3 is 17 residues long. V dropped 5 bases and J dropped 2; count of bases not matched to a gene: 10. Germline values: CDR1 PRHDT, CDR2 FYEKMQ (reference sequence). The CDR3 DNA reads as TGTGCCAGCAGCCCTCCCGGACTAGCGGGCCATCAAGAGACCCAGTACTTC. This gives the protein CASSPPGLAGHQETQYF.

The chain joins TRBV29-1 to TRBJ2-1, with TRBD2 as a possible D gene (6 bases). Germline V gene lookup returns CDR1 SQVTM and CDR2 ANQGSEA. This CDR3 is 15 amino acids long. V shed 3 bases and J shed 6 bases, with 18 bases lying between them. The CDR3: CSVEDYSLVGNEQFF. The CDR3 DNA reads TGCAGCGTTGAGGACTACTCCCTAGTCGGCAATGAGCAGTTCTTC.

V gene TRBV2 combines with J gene TRBJ2-7, with 7 bases fitting TRBD1. CDR1 and CDR2 (germline): SNHLY, FYNNEI. V trimming: 6 bases; J trimming: 0 bases; junction bases outside the gene matches: 8. The CDR3 loop spans 15 amino acids. CDR3 region: CASSPRQGPSYEQYF. Written as DNA, the CDR3 is TGTGCCAGCAGCCCTCGACAGGGTCCCTCCTACGAGCAGTACTTC. Together with reference TRBV2 and TRBJ2-7, the CDR3 gives the full variable domain: EPEVTQTPSHQVTQMGQEVILRCVPISNHLYFYWYRQILGQKVEFLVSFYNNEISEKSEIFDDQFSVERPDGSNFTLKIRSTKLEDSAMYFCASSPRQGPSYEQYFGPGTRLTVT.

By sample share, this clone is large (0.1 to 1%). The rearrangement joins TRBV13 to TRBJ1-1, with a possible D match to TRBD1 (6 bases). The CDR3 runs to 12 residues. Germline lookup yields CDR1 PRHDT and CDR2 FYEKMQ (reference sequence). The V end lost 5 bases, the J end lost 7 bases, and 11 bases lay between the germline ends. The CDR3 coding sequence is TGTGCCAGCAGCCCAGACAGGTTTGAAGCTTTCTTT. Protein: CASSPDRFEAFF. Based on the CDR3 plus reference TRBV13 and TRBJ1-1, the full variable domain is AAGVIQSPRHLIKEKRETATLKCYPIPRHDTVYWYQQGPGQDPQFLISFYEKMQSDKGSIPDRFSAQQFSDYHSELNMSSLELGDSALYFCASSPDRFEAFFGQGTRLTVV.

The sample holds one count of this clone. The chain joins TRBV19 to TRBJ2-4; a possible D gene is TRBD1 (6 bases). V was pared by 0 bases and J by 6 bases, with 12 bases between. Per the germline V gene, CDR1 is LNHDA and CDR2 is SQIVND (reference sequence). CDR3 length: 15 amino acids. The CDR3 loop is CASSIDSTGRNIQYF. The CDR3 DNA reads as TGTGCCAGTAGTATAGATTCGACAGGTAGAAACATTCAGTACTTC.

V is TRBV2 and J is TRBJ1-1; D is perhaps TRBD1 (6 bases). Between the trimmed V and J ends, which lost 2 bases and 4 bases, there was a span of 23 bases. The germline CDR1 and CDR2 sequences are SNHLY and FYNNEI. This CDR3 comprises 18 residues. For the CDR3, the DNA is TGTGCCAGCAGTGAATATAGGTCGGGGGGGCCGAGGGCCACTGAAGCTTTCTTT. Its protein is CASSEYRSGGPRATEAFF.

By its share, this clone is medium-sized (0.01 to 0.1%). The genes are TRBV2 and TRBJ2-2; a weak D match, TRBD2 (5 bases). Germline CDR1 SNHLY, CDR2 FYNNEI. The length of the CDR3 is 15 residues. Deletions cut 5 bases from V and 6 bases from J, with 16 bases between. The CDR3 coding sequence is TGTGCCAGCAGTTCCGCAGTGGTAGCGCCCGGGGAGCTGTTTTTT. This sequence encodes CASSSAVVAPGELFF.

V is TRBV9 and J is TRBJ2-6; weak D call: TRBD2 (5 bases). The CDR3 spans 16 residues. V lost 5 bases and J 0 bases, leaving 12 bases between the germline ends. Germline V CDR1 and CDR2: SGDLS, YYNGEE. The DNA for the CDR3 is TGTGCCAGCAGTCTAGGGAGCAGCTCTGGGGCCAACGTCCTGACTTTC. This gives the protein CASSLGSSSGANVLTF.

This clone was seen a handful of times. The chain couples TRBV6-5 to TRBJ1-2, with D perhaps TRBD1 (5 bases). Trimming removed 8 bases from V and 7 bases from J, with 20 bases in between. Looked up from germline, CDR1 is MNHEY and CDR2 is SVGAGI. The CDR3 has 14 amino acids. CDR3 region: CASGMGGSTRGYTF. In DNA form, the CDR3 reads TGTGCCAGCGGTATGGGGGGGTCTACTCGTGGCTACACCTTC.

With respect to this clone: A read error may account for a junction end that differs from germline. The chain uses TRBV19 and TRBJ2-7; TRBD1 agrees at 10 bases. This CDR3 spans 15 amino acids. CDR1 is LNHDA, CDR2 SQIVND, per germline (reference sequence). In DNA, the CDR3 is TGTGCCAGTAGGCGGGACAGGGGTTTATCCTCCGAGCAGTACTTC. Amino acid sequence: CASRRDRGLSSEQYF.

The J gene is TRBJ2-1, the V gene TRBV5-1, with D perhaps matching TRBD2 (6 bases). This CDR3 is built from 16 residues. Germline values: CDR1 SGHRS, CDR2 YFSETQ. V was shortened by 0 bases and J by 4 bases, with 14 bases between the two germline ends. Here the CDR3 reads CASSLGGGTGYNEQFF. In DNA form, the CDR3 reads TGCGCCAGCAGCTTGGGCGGCGGGACTGGATACAATGAGCAGTTCTTC. The variable domain in full, completed from reference TRBV5-1 and TRBJ2-1, reads KAGVTQTPRYLIKTRGQQVTLSCSPISGHRSVSWYQQTPGQGLQFLFEYFSETQRNKGNFPGRFSGRQFSNSRSEMNVSTLELGDSALYLCASSLGGGTGYNEQFFGPGTRLTVL.